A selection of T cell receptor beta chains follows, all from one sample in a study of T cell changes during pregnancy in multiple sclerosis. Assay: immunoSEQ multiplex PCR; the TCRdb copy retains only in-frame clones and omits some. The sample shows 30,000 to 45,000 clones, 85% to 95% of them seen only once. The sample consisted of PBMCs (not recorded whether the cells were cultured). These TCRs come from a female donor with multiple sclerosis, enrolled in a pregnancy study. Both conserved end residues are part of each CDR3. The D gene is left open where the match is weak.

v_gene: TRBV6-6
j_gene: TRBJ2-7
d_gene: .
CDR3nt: TGTGCCAGCAGTTACTCAAACCGCTACGAGCAGTACTTC
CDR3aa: CASSYSNRYEQYF

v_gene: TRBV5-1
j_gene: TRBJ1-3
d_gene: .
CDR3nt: TGCGCCAGCAGCTTGCACAGTCTTATCTCTGGAAACACCATATATTTT
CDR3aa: CASSLHSLISGNTIYF

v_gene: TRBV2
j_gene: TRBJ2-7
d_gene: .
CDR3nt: TGTGCCAGCAGTGGACAGATCTACGAGCAGTACTTC
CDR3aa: CASSGQIYEQYF

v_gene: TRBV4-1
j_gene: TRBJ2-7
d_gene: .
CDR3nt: TGCGCCAGCAGGAATAGACAGGGAGGATCCTACGAGCAGTACTTC
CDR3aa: CASRNRQGGSYEQYF

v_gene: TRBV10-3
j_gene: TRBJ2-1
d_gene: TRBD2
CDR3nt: TGTGCCATCAGTGTCGCTAGCGGGAACAACAATGAGCAGTTCTTC
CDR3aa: CAISVASGNNNEQFF

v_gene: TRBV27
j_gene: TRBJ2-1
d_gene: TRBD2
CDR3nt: TGTGCCAGCAGTTTATCCGGGACTAGCGGGAGGGCCTACAATGAGCAGTTCTTC
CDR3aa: CASSLSGTSGRAYNEQFF

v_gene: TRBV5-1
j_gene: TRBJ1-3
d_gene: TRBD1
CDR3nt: TGCGCCAGCAGGGGACAGGGGATAGCTGGAAACACCATATATTTT
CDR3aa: CASRGQGIAGNTIYF

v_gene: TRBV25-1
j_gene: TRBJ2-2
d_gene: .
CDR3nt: TGTGCCAGCAGTGAATCGGGCACAATAGGCGGGGAGCTGTTTTTT
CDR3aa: CASSESGTIGGELFF

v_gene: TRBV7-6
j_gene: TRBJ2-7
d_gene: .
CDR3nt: TGTGCCTCAGAGGGCGCCCCGGACTACGAGCAGTACTTC
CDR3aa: CASEGAPDYEQYF

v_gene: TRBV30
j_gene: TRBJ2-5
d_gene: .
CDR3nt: TGTGCCTGGAGTGTGGCTACTAGAGAGACCCAGTACTTC
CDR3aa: CAWSVATRETQYF

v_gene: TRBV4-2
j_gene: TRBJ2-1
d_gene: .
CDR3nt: TGTGCCAGCAGCCAAGTGTCAGGGGGGTCCAATGAGCAGTTCTTC
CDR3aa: CASSQVSGGSNEQFF

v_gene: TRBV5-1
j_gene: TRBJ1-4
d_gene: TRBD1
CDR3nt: TGCGCCAGCAGGCTTCGGGACAGGGTTCAGGGCGAAAAACTGTTTTTT
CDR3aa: CASRLRDRVQGEKLFF

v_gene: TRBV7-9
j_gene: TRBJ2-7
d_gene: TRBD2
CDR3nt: TGTGCCAGCAGCTTTGGGCGGGAGGACTACGAGCAGTACTTC
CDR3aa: CASSFGREDYEQYF

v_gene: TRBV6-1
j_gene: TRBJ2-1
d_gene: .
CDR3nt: TGTGCCAGCAGGGAAGATCGAGGACAGAGTTACAATGAGCAGTTCTTC
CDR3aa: CASREDRGQSYNEQFF

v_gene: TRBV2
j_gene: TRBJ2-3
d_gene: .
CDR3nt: TGTGCCAGCAGCGAGGCGCCCGTCACAGATACGCAGTATTTT
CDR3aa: CASSEAPVTDTQYF